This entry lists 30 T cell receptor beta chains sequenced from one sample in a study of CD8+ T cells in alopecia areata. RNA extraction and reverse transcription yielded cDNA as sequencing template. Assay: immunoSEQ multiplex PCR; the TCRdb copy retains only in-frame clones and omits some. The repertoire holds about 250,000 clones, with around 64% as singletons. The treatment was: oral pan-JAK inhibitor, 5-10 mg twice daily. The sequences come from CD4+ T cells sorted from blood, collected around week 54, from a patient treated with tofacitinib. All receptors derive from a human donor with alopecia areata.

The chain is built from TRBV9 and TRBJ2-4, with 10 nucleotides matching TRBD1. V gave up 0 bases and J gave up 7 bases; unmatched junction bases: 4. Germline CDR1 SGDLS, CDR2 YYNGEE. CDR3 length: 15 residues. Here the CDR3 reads CASSVGGQGNNIQYF. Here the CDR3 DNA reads TGTGCCAGCAGCGTAGGGGGACAGGGGAACAACATTCAGTACTTC.

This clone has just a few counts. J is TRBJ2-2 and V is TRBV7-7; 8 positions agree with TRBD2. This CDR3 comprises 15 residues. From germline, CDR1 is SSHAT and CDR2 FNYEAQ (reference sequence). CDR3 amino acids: CASGAGTSFAGELFF. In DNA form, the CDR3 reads TGTGCTAGCGGCGCCGGGACTAGTTTCGCCGGGGAGCTGTTTTTT.

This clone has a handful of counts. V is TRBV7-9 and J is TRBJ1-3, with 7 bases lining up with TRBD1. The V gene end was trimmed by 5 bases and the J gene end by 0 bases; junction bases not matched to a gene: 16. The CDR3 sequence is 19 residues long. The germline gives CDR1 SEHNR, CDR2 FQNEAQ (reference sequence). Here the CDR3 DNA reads TGTGCCAGCAGCATCCGGAGGGACAGCCCACCTATCTCTGGAAACACCATATATTTT. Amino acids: CASSIRRDSPPISGNTIYF.

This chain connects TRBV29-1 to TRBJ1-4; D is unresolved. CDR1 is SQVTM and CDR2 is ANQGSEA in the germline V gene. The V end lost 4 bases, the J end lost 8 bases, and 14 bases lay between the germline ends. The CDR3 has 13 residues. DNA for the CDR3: TGCAGCGTTGGAGCTGCCCTCCAAGAAAAACTGTTTTTT. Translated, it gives CSVGAALQEKLFF.

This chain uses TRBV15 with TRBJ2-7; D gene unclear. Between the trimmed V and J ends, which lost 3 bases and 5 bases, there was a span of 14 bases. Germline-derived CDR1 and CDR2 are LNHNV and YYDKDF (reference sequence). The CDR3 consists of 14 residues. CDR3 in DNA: TGTGCCACCAGCAGGGACCCCTTCCGCCACGAGCAGTACTTC. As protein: CATSRDPFRHEQYF. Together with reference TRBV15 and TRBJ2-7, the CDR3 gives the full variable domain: DAMVIQNPRYQVTQFGKPVTLSCSQTLNHNVMYWYQQKSSQAPKLLFHYYDKDFNNEADTPDNFQSRRPNTSFCFLDIRSPGLGDTAMYLCATSRDPFRHEQYFGPGTRLTVT.

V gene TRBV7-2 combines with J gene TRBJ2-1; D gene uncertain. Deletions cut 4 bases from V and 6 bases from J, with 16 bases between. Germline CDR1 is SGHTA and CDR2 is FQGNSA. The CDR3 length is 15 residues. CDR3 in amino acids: CASSSRLGRGNEQFF. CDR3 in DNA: TGTGCCAGCAGCTCGCGCCTAGGGCGAGGCAATGAGCAGTTCTTC.

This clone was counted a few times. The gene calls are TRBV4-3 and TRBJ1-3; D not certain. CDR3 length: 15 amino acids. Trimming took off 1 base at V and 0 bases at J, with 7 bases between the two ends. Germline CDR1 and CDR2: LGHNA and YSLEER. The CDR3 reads CASSQGPVSGNTIYF. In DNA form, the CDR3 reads TGCGCCAGCAGCCAAGGCCCGGTCTCTGGAAACACCATATATTTT.

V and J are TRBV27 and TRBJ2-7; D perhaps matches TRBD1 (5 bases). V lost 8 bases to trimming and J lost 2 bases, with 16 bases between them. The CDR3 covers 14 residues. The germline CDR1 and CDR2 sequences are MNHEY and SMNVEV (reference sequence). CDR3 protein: CASCNSQEPYEQYF. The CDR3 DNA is TGTGCCAGCTGCAATTCACAGGAGCCCTACGAGCAGTACTTC.

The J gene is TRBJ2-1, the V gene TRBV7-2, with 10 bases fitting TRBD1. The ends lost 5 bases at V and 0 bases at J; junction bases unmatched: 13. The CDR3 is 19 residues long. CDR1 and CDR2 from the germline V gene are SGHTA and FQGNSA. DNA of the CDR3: TGTGCCAGCAGCCGAATAATGGACAGGGGGTTCAGCTCCTACAATGAGCAGTTCTTC. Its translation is CASSRIMDRGFSSYNEQFF.

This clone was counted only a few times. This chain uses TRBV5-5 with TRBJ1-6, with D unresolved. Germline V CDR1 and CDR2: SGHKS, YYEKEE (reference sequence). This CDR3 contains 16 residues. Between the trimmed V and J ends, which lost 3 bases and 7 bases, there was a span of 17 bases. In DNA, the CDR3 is TGTGCCAGCAGCTGGCTGCACAAGCCCGGAAATTCACCCCTCCACTTT. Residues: CASSWLHKPGNSPLHF.

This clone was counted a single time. Here the CDR3 reads CAIRQGLGNQPQHF. As DNA, the CDR3 is TGTGCCATCAGACAGGGTCTGGGCAATCAGCCCCAGCATTTT. This sequence joins TRBV10-3 and TRBJ1-5, with D possibly being TRBD1 (6 bases). Per the germline V gene, CDR1 is ENHRY and CDR2 is SYGVKD. This CDR3 spans 14 amino acids. The V and J ends lost 6 bases and 2 bases respectively, with 11 bases between them.

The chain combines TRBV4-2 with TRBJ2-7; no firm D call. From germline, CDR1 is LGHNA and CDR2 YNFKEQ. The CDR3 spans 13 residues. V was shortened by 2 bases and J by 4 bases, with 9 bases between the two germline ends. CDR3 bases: TGTGCCAGCAGCCAAAGCCAGGATTACGAGCAGTACTTC. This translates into CASSQSQDYEQYF.

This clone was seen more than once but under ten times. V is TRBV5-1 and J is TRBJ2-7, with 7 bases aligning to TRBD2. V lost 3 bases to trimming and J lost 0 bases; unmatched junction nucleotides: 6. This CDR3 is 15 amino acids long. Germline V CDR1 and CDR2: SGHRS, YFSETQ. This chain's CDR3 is CASSSGDYLSYEQYF. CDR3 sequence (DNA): TGCGCCAGCAGCTCCGGGGACTATCTCTCCTACGAGCAGTACTTC. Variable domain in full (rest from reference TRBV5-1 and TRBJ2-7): KAGVTQTPRYLIKTRGQQVTLSCSPISGHRSVSWYQQTPGQGLQFLFEYFSETQRNKGNFPGRFSGRQFSNSRSEMNVSTLELGDSALYLCASSSGDYLSYEQYFGPGTRLTVT.

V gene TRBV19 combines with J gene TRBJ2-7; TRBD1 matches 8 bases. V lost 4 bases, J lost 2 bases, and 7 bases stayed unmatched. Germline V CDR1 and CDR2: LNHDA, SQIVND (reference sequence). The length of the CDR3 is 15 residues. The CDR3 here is CASSRQGTEAYEQYF. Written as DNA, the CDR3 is TGTGCCAGTAGTAGACAGGGGACGGAGGCCTACGAGCAGTACTTC. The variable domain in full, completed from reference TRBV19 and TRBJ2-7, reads DGGITQSPKYLFRKEGQNVTLSCEQNLNHDAMYWYRQDPGQGLRLIYYSQIVNDFQKGDIAEGYSVSREKKESFPLTVTSAQKNPTAFYLCASSRQGTEAYEQYFGPGTRLTVT.

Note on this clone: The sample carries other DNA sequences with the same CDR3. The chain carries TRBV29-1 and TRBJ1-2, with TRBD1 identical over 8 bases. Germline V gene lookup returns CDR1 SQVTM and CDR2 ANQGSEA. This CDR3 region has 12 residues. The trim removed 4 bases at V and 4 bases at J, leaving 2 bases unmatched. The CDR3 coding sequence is TGCAGCGTTGGGGACAGGCCCTATGGCTACACCTTC. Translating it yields CSVGDRPYGYTF.

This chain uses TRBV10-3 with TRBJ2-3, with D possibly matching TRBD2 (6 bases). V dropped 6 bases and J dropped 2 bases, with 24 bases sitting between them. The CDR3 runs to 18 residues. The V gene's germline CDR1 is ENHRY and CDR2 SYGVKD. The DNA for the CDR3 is TGTGCCATCAGCGGTGACAAATTCCGGGACTCACACACAGATACGCAGTATTTT. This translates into CAISGDKFRDSHTDTQYF.

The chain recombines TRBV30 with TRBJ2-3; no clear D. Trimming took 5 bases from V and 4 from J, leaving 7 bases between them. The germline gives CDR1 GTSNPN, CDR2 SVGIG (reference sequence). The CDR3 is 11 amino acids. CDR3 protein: CAWDKADTQYF. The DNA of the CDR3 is TGTGCCTGGGATAAGGCAGATACGCAGTATTTT.

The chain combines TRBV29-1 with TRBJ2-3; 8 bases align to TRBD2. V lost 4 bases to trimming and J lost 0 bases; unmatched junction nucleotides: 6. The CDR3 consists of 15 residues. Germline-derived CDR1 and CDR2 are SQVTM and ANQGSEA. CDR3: CSVAISGDSTDTQYF. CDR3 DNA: TGCAGCGTTGCTATTAGCGGGGATAGCACAGATACGCAGTATTTT.

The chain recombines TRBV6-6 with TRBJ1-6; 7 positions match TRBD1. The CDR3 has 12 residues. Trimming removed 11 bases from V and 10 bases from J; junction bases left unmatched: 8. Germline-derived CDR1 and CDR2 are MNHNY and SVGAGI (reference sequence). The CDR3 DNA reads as TGTGCCGCCCGGGACAGCTCGTCACCCCTCCACTTT. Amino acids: CAARDSSSPLHF.

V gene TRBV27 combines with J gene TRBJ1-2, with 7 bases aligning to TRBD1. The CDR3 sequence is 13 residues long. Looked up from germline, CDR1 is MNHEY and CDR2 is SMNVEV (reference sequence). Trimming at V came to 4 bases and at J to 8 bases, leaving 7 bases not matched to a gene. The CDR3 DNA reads TGTGCCAGCAGTTCAGTCAGGGGGGGAGGCTACACCTTC. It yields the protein CASSSVRGGGYTF.

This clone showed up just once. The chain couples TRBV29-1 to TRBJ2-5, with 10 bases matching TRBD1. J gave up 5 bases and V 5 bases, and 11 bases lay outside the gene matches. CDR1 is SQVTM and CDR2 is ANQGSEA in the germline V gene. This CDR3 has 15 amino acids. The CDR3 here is CSVPRRQGAWETQYF. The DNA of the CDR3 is TGCAGCGTTCCACGCCGACAGGGGGCATGGGAGACCCAGTACTTC.

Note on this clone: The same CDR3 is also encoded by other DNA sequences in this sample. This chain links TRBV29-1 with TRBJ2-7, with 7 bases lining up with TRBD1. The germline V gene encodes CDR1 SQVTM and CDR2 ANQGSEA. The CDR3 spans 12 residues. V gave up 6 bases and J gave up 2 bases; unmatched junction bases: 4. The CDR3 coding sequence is TGCAGCGTAGGTGACAGGGCCTACGAGCAGTACTTC. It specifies CSVGDRAYEQYF.

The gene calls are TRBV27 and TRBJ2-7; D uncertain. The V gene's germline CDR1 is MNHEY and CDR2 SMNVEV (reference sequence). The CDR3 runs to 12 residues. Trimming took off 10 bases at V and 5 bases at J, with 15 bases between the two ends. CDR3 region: CATSTATNEQYF. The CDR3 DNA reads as TGTGCCACTTCGACGGCCACGAACGAGCAGTACTTC.

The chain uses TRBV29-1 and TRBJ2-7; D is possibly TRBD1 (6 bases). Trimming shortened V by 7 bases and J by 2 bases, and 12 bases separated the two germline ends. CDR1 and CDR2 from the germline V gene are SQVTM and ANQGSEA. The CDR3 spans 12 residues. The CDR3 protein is CSARTAAYEQYF. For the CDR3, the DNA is TGCAGCGCCCGGACAGCAGCCTACGAGCAGTACTTC.

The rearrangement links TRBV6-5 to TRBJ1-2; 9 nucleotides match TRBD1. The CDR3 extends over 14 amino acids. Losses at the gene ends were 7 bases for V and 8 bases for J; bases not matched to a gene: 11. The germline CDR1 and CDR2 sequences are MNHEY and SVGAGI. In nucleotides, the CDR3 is TGTGCCAGCATACCGAGGGACAGGGATTCCGGCTACACCTTC. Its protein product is CASIPRDRDSGYTF.

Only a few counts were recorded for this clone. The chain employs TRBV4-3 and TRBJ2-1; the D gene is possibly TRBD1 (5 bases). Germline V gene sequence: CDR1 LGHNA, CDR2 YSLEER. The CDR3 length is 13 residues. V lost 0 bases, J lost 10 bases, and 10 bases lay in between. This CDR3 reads CASSQDVRTEQFF. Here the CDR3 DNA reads TGCGCCAGCAGCCAAGATGTGAGGACAGAGCAGTTCTTC.

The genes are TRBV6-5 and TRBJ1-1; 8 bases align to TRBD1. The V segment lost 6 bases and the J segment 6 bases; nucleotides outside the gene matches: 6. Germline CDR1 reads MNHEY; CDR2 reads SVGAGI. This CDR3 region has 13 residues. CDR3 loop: CASSPYRGSEAFF. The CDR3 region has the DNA TGTGCCAGCAGCCCTTACAGGGGGTCTGAAGCTTTCTTT.

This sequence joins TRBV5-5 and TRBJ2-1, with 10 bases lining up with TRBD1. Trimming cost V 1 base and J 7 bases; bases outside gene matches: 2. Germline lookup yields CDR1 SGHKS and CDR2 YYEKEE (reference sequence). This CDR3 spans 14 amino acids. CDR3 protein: CASSLSDRGNEQFF. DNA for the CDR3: TGTGCCAGCAGCTTGTCGGACAGGGGGAATGAGCAGTTCTTC. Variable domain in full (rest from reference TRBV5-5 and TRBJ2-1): DAGVTQSPTHLIKTRGQQVTLRCSPISGHKSVSWYQQVLGQGPQFIFQYYEKEERGRGNFPDRFSARQFPNYSSELNVNALLLGDSALYLCASSLSDRGNEQFFGPGTRLTVL.

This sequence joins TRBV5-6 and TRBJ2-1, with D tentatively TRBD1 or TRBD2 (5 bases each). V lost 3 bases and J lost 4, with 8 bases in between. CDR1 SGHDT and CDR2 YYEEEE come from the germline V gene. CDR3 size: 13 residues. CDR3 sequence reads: CASSWGRYNEQFF. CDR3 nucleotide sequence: TGTGCCAGCAGCTGGGGGAGATACAATGAGCAGTTCTTC.

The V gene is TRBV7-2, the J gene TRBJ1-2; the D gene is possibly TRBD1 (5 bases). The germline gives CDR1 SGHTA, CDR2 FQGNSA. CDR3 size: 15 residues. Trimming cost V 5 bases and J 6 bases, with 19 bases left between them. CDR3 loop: CASSASGNGIHGYTF. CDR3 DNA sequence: TGTGCCAGCAGCGCCTCAGGGAACGGCATTCATGGCTACACCTTC.